These T cell receptor beta chains were read from a single sample in a study of T cell responses to AZD1222 COVID-19 vaccine. Measured with immunoSEQ multiplex PCR; TCRdb has only the in-frame clones, and not every one. The data contain some 190,000 clones, over 80% of them seen just once; the ten biggest clones take up approximately 1.4%. Sequences were derived from peripheral blood, sampled on day 0 of AZD1222 vaccination. These receptors were taken from an adult in good health. Each CDR3 is given with its conserved first and last residue. The order of the fields is J gene, D gene, V gene, CDR3 protein, CDR3 DNA. D genes are given only for firm matches.

J gene: TRBJ1-2; D gene: -; V gene: TRBV4-1; CDR3 protein: CASSQGRIRTF; CDR3 DNA: TGCGCCAGCAGCCAAGGACGTATCCGTACCTTC
J gene: TRBJ1-5; D gene: -; V gene: TRBV20-1; CDR3 protein: CSAGGDQPQHF; CDR3 DNA: TGCAGTGCTGGTGGGGATCAGCCCCAGCATTTT
J gene: TRBJ2-2; D gene: -; V gene: TRBV18; CDR3 protein: CASSPRSSGATGELFF; CDR3 DNA: TGTGCCAGCTCACCGCGAAGCTCAGGGGCTACCGGGGAGCTGTTTTTT
J gene: TRBJ2-1; D gene: TRBD2; V gene: TRBV6-5; CDR3 protein: CASTLLATNEQFF; CDR3 DNA: TGTGCCAGCACCCTACTAGCGACCAATGAGCAGTTCTTC
J gene: TRBJ2-3; D gene: TRBD2; V gene: TRBV6-2/TRBV6-3; CDR3 protein: CASSYLGLAVDTQYF; CDR3 DNA: TGTGCCAGCAGTTACTTGGGACTAGCCGTAGATACGCAGTATTTT
J gene: TRBJ2-4; D gene: TRBD2; V gene: TRBV5-4; CDR3 protein: CASSLETGGTKNIQYF; CDR3 DNA: TGTGCCAGCAGCTTGGAAACGGGGGGGACGAAAAACATTCAGTACTTC
J gene: TRBJ2-5; D gene: TRBD2; V gene: TRBV27; CDR3 protein: CASSLMPRISGGPVETQYF; CDR3 DNA: TGTGCCAGCAGTTTAATGCCTCGGATTAGCGGGGGCCCTGTCGAGACCCAGTACTTC
J gene: TRBJ1-2; D gene: -; V gene: TRBV6-5; CDR3 protein: CASRAPGVLYGYTF; CDR3 DNA: TGTGCCAGCAGGGCCCCGGGGGTCCTCTATGGCTACACCTTC
J gene: TRBJ2-7; D gene: -; V gene: TRBV29-1; CDR3 protein: CSVGGGSRSYEQYF; CDR3 DNA: TGCAGCGTTGGTGGCGGTTCCCGTTCCTACGAGCAGTACTTC
J gene: TRBJ2-5; D gene: -; V gene: TRBV19; CDR3 protein: CASSPVRGAETQYF; CDR3 DNA: TGTGCCAGTAGTCCCGTCCGGGGGGCTGAGACCCAGTACTTC
J gene: TRBJ2-7; D gene: -; V gene: TRBV3-1/TRBV3-2; CDR3 protein: CAVGRGATFDEQYF; CDR3 DNA: TGTGCCGTGGGGCGGGGAGCTACCTTCGACGAGCAGTACTTC
J gene: TRBJ1-1; D gene: TRBD1; V gene: TRBV5-1; CDR3 protein: CASSPGMGQGDTEAFF; CDR3 DNA: TGCGCCAGCAGCCCTGGGATGGGACAGGGGGACACTGAAGCTTTCTTT
J gene: TRBJ2-1; D gene: TRBD2; V gene: TRBV4-3; CDR3 protein: CASSQDASGGFYNEQFF; CDR3 DNA: TGCGCCAGCAGCCAAGATGCTAGCGGGGGGTTTTACAATGAGCAGTTCTTC
J gene: TRBJ2-7; D gene: -; V gene: TRBV13; CDR3 protein: CASSLGRGGNEQYF; CDR3 DNA: TGTGCCAGCAGCTTAGGCAGGGGGGGCAACGAGCAGTACTTC
J gene: TRBJ1-4; D gene: -; V gene: TRBV28; CDR3 protein: CASSLWVGEKLFF; CDR3 DNA: TGTGCCAGCAGTTTATGGGTGGGTGAAAAACTGTTTTTT
J gene: TRBJ1-1; D gene: -; V gene: TRBV7-2; CDR3 protein: CASSLRVTEAFF; CDR3 DNA: TGTGCCAGCAGCTTAAGGGTAACTGAAGCTTTCTTT
J gene: TRBJ1-5; D gene: TRBD1; V gene: TRBV18; CDR3 protein: CASSPTTGGGNQPQHF; CDR3 DNA: TGTGCCAGCTCACCTACGACAGGGGGAGGCAATCAGCCCCAGCATTTT
J gene: TRBJ1-1; D gene: -; V gene: TRBV3-1/TRBV3-2; CDR3 protein: CASSQDVGEAFF; CDR3 DNA: TGTGCCAGCAGCCAAGATGTAGGTGAAGCTTTCTTT
J gene: TRBJ1-2; D gene: TRBD1; V gene: TRBV2; CDR3 protein: CASSEALGQGDGYTF; CDR3 DNA: TGTGCCAGCAGTGAAGCTTTGGGACAGGGAGATGGCTACACCTTC
J gene: TRBJ2-2; D gene: -; V gene: TRBV2; CDR3 protein: CASRGRVGTGELFF; CDR3 DNA: TGTGCCAGCCGGGGCAGGGTTGGCACCGGGGAGCTGTTTTTT
J gene: TRBJ1-1; D gene: -; V gene: TRBV3-1/TRBV3-2; CDR3 protein: CASSQDGFNTEAFF; CDR3 DNA: TGTGCCAGCAGCCAAGATGGGTTTAACACTGAAGCTTTCTTT
J gene: TRBJ1-1; D gene: -; V gene: TRBV10-3; CDR3 protein: CAISEGLGSRNTEAFF; CDR3 DNA: TGTGCCATCAGTGAGGGATTGGGGAGCAGGAACACTGAAGCTTTCTTT
J gene: TRBJ2-5; D gene: -; V gene: TRBV7-9; CDR3 protein: CASSLPGGEAQETQYF; CDR3 DNA: TGTGCCAGCAGCTTGCCGGGCGGGGAGGCCCAAGAGACCCAGTACTTC